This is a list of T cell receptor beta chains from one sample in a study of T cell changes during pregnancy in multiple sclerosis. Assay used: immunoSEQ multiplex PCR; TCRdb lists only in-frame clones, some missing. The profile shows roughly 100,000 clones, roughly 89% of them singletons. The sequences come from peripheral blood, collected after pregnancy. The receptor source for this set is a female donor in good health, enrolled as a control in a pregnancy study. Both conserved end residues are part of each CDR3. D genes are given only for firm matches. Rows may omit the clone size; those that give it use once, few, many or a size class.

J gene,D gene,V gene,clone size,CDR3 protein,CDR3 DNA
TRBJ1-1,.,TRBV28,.,CASSFTGSTEAFF,TGTGCCAGCAGTTTTACGGGAAGCACTGAAGCTTTCTTT
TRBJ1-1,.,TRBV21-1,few,CASSKGRGQTEAFF,TGTGCCAGCAGCAAAGGGCGGGGGCAGACTGAAGCTTTCTTT
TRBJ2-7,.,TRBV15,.,CATSSARGTYEQYF,TGTGCCACCAGCAGCGCCCGAGGGACCTACGAGCAGTACTTC
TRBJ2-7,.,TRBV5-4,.,CASAVSAVPYEQYF,TGTGCCAGCGCGGTTTCCGCGGTACCCTACGAGCAGTACTTC
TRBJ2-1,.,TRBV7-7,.,CASSLDSFNEQFF,TGTGCTAGCAGCTTGGACAGTTTCAATGAGCAGTTCTTC
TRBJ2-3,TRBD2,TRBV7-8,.,CASSRSGLAEGTDTQYF,TGTGCCAGCAGCCGATCGGGACTAGCGGAGGGCACAGATACGCAGTATTTT
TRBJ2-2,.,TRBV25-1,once,CASSETGKNTGELFF,TGTGCCAGCAGTGAAACAGGGAAGAACACCGGGGAGCTGTTTTTT
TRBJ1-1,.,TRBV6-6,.,CASSYGGSAMNTEAFF,TGTGCCAGCAGCTATGGGGGGTCCGCCATGAACACTGAAGCTTTCTTT
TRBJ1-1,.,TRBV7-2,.,CASSLAGGSRGLKNTEAFF,TGTGCCAGCAGCTTAGCCGGTGGAAGTCGGGGGTTGAAAAACACTGAAGCTTTCTTT
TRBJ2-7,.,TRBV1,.,CTSNPYFPVRDSNISYEQYF,TGCACCAGCAACCCGTATTTCCCGGTTCGGGACAGTAATATCTCCTACGAGCAGTACTTC
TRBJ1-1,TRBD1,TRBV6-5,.,CASSLSTGAEAFF,TGTGCCAGCAGCCTCTCGACAGGGGCTGAAGCTTTCTTT
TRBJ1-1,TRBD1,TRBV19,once,CASSFGQANTEAFF,TGTGCCAGTAGTTTCGGACAGGCTAACACTGAAGCTTTCTTT
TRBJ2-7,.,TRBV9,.,CASSVGDNEQYF,TGTGCCAGCAGCGTAGGGGACAACGAGCAGTACTTC
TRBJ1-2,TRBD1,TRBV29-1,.,CSVRDSRRYGYTF,TGCAGCGTACGGGACAGCCGACGTTATGGCTACACCTTC
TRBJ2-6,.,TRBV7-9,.,CASPRGRLSGVNVLTF,TGTGCCAGCCCCCGCGGGCGGCTCTCTGGGGTCAACGTCCTGACTTTC
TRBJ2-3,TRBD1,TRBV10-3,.,CAISEGGTGRRTDTQYF,TGTGCCATCAGTGAGGGGGGGACAGGGAGGAGGACAGATACGCAGTATTTT
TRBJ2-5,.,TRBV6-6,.,CASRRGGTAKEETQYF,TGTGCCAGCAGACGGGGCGGGACAGCCAAGGAAGAGACCCAGTACTTC